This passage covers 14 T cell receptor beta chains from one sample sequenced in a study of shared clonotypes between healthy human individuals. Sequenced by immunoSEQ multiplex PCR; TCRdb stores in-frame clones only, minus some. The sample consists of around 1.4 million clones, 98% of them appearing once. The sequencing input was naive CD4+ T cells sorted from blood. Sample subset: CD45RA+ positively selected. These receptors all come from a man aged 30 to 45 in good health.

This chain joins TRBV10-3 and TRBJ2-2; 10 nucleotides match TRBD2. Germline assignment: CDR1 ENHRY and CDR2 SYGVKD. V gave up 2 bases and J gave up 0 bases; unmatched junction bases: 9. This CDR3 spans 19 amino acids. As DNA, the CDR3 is TGTGCCATCAGTGAGGTCGCGGCTAGCGGGAGTGCGAACACCGGGGAGCTGTTTTTT. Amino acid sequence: CAISEVAASGSANTGELFF.

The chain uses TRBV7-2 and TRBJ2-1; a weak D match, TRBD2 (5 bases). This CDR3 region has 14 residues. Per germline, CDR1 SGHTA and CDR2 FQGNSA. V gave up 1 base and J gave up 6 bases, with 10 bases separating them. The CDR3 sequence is CASSLVEGTNEQFF. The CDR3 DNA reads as TGTGCCAGCAGCTTAGTTGAGGGCACCAATGAGCAGTTCTTC.

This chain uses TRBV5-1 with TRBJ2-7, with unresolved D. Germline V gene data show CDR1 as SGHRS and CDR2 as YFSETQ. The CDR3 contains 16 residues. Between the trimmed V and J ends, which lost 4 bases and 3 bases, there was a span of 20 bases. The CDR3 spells CASSTNRWDTDYEQYF. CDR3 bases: TGCGCCAGCAGCACAAATCGGTGGGATACTGACTACGAGCAGTACTTC. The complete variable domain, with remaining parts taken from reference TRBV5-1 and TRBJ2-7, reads KAGVTQTPRYLIKTRGQQVTLSCSPISGHRSVSWYQQTPGQGLQFLFEYFSETQRNKGNFPGRFSGRQFSNSRSEMNVSTLELGDSALYLCASSTNRWDTDYEQYFGPGTRLTVT.

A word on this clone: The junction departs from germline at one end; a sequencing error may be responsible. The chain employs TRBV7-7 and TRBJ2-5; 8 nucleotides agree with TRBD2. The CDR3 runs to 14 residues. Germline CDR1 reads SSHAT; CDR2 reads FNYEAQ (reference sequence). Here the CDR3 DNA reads TGTGCTAGCAGCTACGGACTAGCCCAAGAGACCCAGTACTTC. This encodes CASSYGLAQETQYF. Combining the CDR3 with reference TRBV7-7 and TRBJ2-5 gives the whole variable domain GAGVSQSPRYKVTKRGQDVTLRCDPISSHATLYWYQQALGQGPEFLTYFNYEAQPDKSGLPSDRFSAERPEGSISTLTIQRTEQRDSAMYRCASSYGLAQETQYFGPGTRLLVL.

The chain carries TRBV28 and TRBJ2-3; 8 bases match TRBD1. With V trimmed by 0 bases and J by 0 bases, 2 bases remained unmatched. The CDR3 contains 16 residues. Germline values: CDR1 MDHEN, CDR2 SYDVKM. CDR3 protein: CASSLWTGVSTDTQYF. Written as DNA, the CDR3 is TGTGCCAGCAGTTTATGGACAGGGGTCAGCACAGATACGCAGTATTTT.

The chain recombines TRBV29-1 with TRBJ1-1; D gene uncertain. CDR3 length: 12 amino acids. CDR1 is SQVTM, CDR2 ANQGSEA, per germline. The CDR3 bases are TGCTCCACTATCCACCCGAACACTGAAGCTTTCTTT. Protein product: CSTIHPNTEAFF.

CDR3 loop: CASRGRDSGNTGELFF. DNA for the CDR3: TGTGCCAGCAGAGGGAGGGACAGCGGGAACACCGGGGAGCTGTTTTTT. The chain employs TRBV2 and TRBJ2-2; D assignment may be TRBD1 or TRBD2 (7 bases each). Trimming removed 6 bases from V and 1 base from J, with 15 bases in between. This CDR3 region has 16 residues. CDR1 is SNHLY, CDR2 FYNNEI, per germline. Based on the CDR3 plus reference TRBV2 and TRBJ2-2, the full variable domain is EPEVTQTPSHQVTQMGQEVILRCVPISNHLYFYWYRQILGQKVEFLVSFYNNEISEKSEIFDDQFSVERPDGSNFTLKIRSTKLEDSAMYFCASRGRDSGNTGELFFGEGSRLTVL.

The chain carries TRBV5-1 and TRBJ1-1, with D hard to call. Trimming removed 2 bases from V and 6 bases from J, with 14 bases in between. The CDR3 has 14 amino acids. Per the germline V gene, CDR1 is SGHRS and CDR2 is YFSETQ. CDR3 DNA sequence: TGCGCCAGCAGCTTTTCTCCCCCGGTGGCTGAAGCTTTCTTT. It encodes CASSFSPPVAEAFF.

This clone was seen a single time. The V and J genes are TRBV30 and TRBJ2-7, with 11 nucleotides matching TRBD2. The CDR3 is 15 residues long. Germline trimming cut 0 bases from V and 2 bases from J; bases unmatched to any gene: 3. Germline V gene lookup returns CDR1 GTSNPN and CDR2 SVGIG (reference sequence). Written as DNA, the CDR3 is TGTGCCTGGAGTGTAACTAGCGGGGGACCCTACGAGCAGTACTTC. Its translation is CAWSVTSGGPYEQYF.

The DNA for the CDR3 is TGTGCCTTCTCTGGCCGTAATGAAAAACTGTTTTTT. Translating gives CAFSGRNEKLFF. The rearrangement joins TRBV10-3 to TRBJ1-4; D is uncertain. V lost 11 bases and J lost 4, with 11 bases in between. The length of the CDR3 is 12 residues. Germline lookup yields CDR1 ENHRY and CDR2 SYGVKD.

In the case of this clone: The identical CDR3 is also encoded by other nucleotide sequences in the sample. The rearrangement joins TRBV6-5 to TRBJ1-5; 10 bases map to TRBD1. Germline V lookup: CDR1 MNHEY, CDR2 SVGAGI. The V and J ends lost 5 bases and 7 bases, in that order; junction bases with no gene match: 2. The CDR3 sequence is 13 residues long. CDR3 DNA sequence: TGTGCCAGCAGTCGGACAGGGGGGCAGCCCCAGCATTTT. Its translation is CASSRTGGQPQHF.

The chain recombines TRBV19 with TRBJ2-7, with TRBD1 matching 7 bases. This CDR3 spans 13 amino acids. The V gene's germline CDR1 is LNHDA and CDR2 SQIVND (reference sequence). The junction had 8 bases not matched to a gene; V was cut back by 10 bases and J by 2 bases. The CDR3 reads CATQDRRAYEQYF. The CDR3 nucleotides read TGTGCCACCCAGGACAGGCGAGCCTACGAGCAGTACTTC.

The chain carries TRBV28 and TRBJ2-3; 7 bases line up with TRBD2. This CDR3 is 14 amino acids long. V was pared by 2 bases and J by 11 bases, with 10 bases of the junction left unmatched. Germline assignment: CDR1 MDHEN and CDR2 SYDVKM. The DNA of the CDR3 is TGTGCCAGCAGTTTAGGTCCTGCTTGGGGGGGGCAGTATTTT. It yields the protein CASSLGPAWGGQYF.

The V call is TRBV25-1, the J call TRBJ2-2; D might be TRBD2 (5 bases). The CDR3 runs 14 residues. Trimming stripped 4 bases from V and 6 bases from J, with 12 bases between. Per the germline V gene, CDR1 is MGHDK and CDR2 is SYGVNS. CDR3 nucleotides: TGTGCCAGCAGTGTTAGGGTGGGAGCCGGGGAGCTGTTTTTT. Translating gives CASSVRVGAGELFF.